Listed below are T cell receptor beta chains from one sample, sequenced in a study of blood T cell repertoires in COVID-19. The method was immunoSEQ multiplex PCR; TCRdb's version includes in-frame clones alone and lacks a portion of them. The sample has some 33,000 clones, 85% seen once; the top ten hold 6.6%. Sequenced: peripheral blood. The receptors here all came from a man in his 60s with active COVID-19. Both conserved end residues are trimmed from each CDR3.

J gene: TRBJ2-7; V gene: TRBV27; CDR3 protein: ASSSAHGAGGLSSYEQY
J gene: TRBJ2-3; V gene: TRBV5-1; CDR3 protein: ASSDVLAGGTDTQY
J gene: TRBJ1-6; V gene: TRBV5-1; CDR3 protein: ASSRGQEVNSPLH
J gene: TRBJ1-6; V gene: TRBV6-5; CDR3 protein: ASKQGTYNSPLH
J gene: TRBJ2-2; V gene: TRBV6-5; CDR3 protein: ASSELEEMAGELF
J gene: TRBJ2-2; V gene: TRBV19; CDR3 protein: ASSTQGGGGGELF
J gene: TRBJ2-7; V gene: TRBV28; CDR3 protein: ASRRLAGRYEQY
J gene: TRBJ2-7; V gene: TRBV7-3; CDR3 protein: ASSPGGTTKEQY
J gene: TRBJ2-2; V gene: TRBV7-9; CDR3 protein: ASSDYRGDTGELF
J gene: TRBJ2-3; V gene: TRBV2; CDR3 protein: ASSELGVAGGPLLFPDTQY
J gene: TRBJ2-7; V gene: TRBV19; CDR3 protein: ASSIAAGNRYEQY
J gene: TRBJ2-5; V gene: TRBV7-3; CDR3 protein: ASSVSGTLETQY
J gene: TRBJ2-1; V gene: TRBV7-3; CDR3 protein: ASSRRLAASSYNEQF
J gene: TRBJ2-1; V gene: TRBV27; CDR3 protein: ASSTRVGEQF
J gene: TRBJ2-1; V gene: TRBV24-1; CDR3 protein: ATSDSLAGARDEQF
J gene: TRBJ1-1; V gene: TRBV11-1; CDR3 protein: ASSRNRGQGEAF
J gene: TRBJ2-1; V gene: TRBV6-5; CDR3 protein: ASRDFANNNEQF
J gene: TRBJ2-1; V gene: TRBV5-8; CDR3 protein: ASSHSGRTYNEQF
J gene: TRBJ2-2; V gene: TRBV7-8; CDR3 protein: ASRTTSGLSINTGELF
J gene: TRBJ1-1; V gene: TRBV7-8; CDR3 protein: ASSRDSNTEAF
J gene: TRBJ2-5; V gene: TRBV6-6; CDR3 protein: ASRAGQKQETQY
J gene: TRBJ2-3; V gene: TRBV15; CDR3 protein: ATSGTSGRYTDTQY
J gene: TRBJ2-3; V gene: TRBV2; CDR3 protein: ASSGGTASTDTQY
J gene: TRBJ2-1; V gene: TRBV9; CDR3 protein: ASSQTSGRAGEQF
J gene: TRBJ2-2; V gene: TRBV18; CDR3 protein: ASGFNTGELF
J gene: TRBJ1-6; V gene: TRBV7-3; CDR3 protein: ASSLTRDSSSPLH
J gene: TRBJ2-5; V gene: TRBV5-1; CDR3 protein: ASSPGLAGAIETQY
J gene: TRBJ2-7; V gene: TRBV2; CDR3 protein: ASDHSGGTYEQY
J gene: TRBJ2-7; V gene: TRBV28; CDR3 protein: ASISRGRATYEQY
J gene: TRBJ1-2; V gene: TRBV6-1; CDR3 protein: ASSDPTGSLGYGYT
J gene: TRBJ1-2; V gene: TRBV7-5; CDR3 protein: ARSLVRWRRGYT
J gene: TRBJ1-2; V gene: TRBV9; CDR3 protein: ASSVETEGTGGYT
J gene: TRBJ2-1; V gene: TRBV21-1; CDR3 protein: ASSKFGLAGVCNEQF
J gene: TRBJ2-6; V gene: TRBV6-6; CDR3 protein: ASSQMSSGANVLT
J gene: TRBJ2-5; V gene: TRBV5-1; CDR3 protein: ASSLEGTGRETQY
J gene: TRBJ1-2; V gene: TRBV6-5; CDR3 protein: ASSYSSVSYYGYT
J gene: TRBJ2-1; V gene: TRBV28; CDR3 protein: ASSPEGVTPNEQF